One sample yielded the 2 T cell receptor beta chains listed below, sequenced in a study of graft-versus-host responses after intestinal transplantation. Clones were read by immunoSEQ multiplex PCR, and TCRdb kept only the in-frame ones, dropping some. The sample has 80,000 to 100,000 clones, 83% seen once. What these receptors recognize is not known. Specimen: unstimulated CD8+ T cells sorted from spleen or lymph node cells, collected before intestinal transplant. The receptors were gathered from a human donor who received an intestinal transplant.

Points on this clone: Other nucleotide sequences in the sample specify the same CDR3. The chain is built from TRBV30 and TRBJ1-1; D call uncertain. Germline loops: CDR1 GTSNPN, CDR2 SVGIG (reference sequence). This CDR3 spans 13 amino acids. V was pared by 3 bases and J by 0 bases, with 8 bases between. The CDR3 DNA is TGTGCCTGGAGACAGACCCTGAACACTGAAGCTTTCTTT. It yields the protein CAWRQTLNTEAFF. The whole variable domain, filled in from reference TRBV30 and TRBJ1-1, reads SQTIHQWPATLVQPVGSPLSLECTVEGTSNPNLYWYRQAAGRGLQLLFYSVGIGQISSEVPQNLSASRPQDRQFILSSKKLLLSDSGFYLCAWRQTLNTEAFFGQGTRLTVV.

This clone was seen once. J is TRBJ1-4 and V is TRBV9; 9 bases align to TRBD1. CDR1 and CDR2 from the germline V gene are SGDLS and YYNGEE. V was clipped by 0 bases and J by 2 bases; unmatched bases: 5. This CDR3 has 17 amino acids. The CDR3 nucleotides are TGTGCCAGCAGCGTAGAGGGGACAGGGTCCACTAATGAAAAACTGTTTTTT. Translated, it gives CASSVEGTGSTNEKLFF.